The rows below give T cell receptor beta chains drawn from one sample of a study of Tregs in tolerant kidney transplant recipients. TCRdb keeps only in-frame clones here, not all; method: immunoSEQ multiplex PCR. The sample yields roughly 70,000 clones, around 83% seen once. Source material: CD4+ T cells from blood. The receptors shown here come from a human donor in good health. Each CDR3 is given with its conserved first and last residue. Fields, in order: V gene, J gene, clone size, D gene, CDR3 DNA, CDR3 protein. D genes are given only for firm matches. Size tells how often a clone was seen (once, few, many) or the class of an expanded clone, and some rows leave it out.

V gene: TRBV18
J gene: TRBJ1-4
clone size: .
D gene: .
CDR3 DNA: TGTGCCAGCTCACCCGGGGGCCAGGAAAAACTGTTTTTT
CDR3 protein: CASSPGGQEKLFF

V gene: TRBV6-1
J gene: TRBJ2-1
clone size: .
D gene: .
CDR3 DNA: TGTGCCAGCAGGAAGGTAAATGAGCAGTTCTTC
CDR3 protein: CASRKVNEQFF

V gene: TRBV6-6
J gene: TRBJ1-1
clone size: .
D gene: .
CDR3 DNA: TGTGCCAGCACTTTAACCGGGACGGTGAACACTGAAGCTTTCTTT
CDR3 protein: CASTLTGTVNTEAFF

V gene: TRBV2
J gene: TRBJ2-1
clone size: .
D gene: .
CDR3 DNA: TGTGCCAGCAGTGATCAACAAGCTTACAATGAGCAGTTCTTC
CDR3 protein: CASSDQQAYNEQFF

V gene: TRBV19
J gene: TRBJ1-1
clone size: few
D gene: .
CDR3 DNA: TGTGCCAGTAAGGAACGATCCATAATGAACACTGAAGCTTTCTTT
CDR3 protein: CASKERSIMNTEAFF

V gene: TRBV10-3
J gene: TRBJ2-7
clone size: .
D gene: TRBD1
CDR3 DNA: TGTGCCATCAGCAGCAGCCCCGGGACAGACTACGAGCAGTACTTC
CDR3 protein: CAISSSPGTDYEQYF

V gene: TRBV19
J gene: TRBJ1-1
clone size: .
D gene: .
CDR3 DNA: TGTGCCAGTAGTGTAGCGACTGAAGCTTTCTTT
CDR3 protein: CASSVATEAFF

V gene: TRBV11-2
J gene: TRBJ1-2
clone size: .
D gene: .
CDR3 DNA: TGTGCCAGCAGCCCCTTATCGCGTTATGGCTACACCTTC
CDR3 protein: CASSPLSRYGYTF

V gene: TRBV11-2
J gene: TRBJ2-5
clone size: .
D gene: .
CDR3 DNA: TGTGCCAGCAGTTCGGACAGCCTCAAGACCCAGTACTTC
CDR3 protein: CASSSDSLKTQYF

V gene: TRBV5-1
J gene: TRBJ2-5
clone size: .
D gene: .
CDR3 DNA: TGCGCCAGCAGCTTGAGGCCCGGGAAAGAGACCCAGTACTTC
CDR3 protein: CASSLRPGKETQYF

V gene: TRBV6-5
J gene: TRBJ1-6
clone size: .
D gene: TRBD1
CDR3 DNA: TGTGCCAGCAGCTGGAGCAGGGGGGGTAATTCACCCCTCCACTTT
CDR3 protein: CASSWSRGGNSPLHF

V gene: TRBV4-3
J gene: TRBJ1-2
clone size: .
D gene: .
CDR3 DNA: TGCGCCAGCAGCCAAGATAAGGCCAAGACCTATGGCTACACCTTC
CDR3 protein: CASSQDKAKTYGYTF

V gene: TRBV25-1
J gene: TRBJ1-2
clone size: many
D gene: .
CDR3 DNA: TGTGCCAGCACCTCAAGTTTGTATGGCTACACCTTC
CDR3 protein: CASTSSLYGYTF

V gene: TRBV15
J gene: TRBJ1-4
clone size: .
D gene: .
CDR3 DNA: TGTGCCACCAGGCGGGGGGGTGCAACTAATGAAAAACTGTTTTTT
CDR3 protein: CATRRGGATNEKLFF

V gene: TRBV7-2
J gene: TRBJ2-3
clone size: .
D gene: .
CDR3 DNA: TGTGCCAGCAGCTTAGGATCCGGGAATGAGATGGATACGCAGTATTTT
CDR3 protein: CASSLGSGNEMDTQYF

V gene: TRBV29-1
J gene: TRBJ2-3
clone size: .
D gene: .
CDR3 DNA: TGCAGCGTTGAAGCGGCGATTAGCACAGATACGCAGTATTTT
CDR3 protein: CSVEAAISTDTQYF

V gene: TRBV6-6
J gene: TRBJ1-1
clone size: .
D gene: .
CDR3 DNA: TGTGCCAGCAGTCCCCCGGGGTACACTGAAGCTTTCTTT
CDR3 protein: CASSPPGYTEAFF

V gene: TRBV29-1
J gene: TRBJ1-5
clone size: .
D gene: .
CDR3 DNA: TGCAGCGTTGAAAGCGGGGGGGGTCCCAATCAGCCCCAGCATTTT
CDR3 protein: CSVESGGGPNQPQHF